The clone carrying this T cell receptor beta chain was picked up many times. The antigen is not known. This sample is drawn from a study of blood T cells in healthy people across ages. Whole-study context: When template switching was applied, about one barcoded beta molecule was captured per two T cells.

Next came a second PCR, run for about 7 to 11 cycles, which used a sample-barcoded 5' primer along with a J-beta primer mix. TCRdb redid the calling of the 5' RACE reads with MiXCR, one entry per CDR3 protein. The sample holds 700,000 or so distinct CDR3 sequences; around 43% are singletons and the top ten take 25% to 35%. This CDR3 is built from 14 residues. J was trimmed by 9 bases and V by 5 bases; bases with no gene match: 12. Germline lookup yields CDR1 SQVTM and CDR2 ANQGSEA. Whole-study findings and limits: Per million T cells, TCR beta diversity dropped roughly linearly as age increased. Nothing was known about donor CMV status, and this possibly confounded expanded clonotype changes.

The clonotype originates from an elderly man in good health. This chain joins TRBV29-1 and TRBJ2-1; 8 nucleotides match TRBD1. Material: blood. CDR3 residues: CSVSGQGGVGEQFF. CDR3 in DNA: TGCAGCGTTTCTGGACAGGGTGGAGTGGGTGAGCAGTTCTTC.